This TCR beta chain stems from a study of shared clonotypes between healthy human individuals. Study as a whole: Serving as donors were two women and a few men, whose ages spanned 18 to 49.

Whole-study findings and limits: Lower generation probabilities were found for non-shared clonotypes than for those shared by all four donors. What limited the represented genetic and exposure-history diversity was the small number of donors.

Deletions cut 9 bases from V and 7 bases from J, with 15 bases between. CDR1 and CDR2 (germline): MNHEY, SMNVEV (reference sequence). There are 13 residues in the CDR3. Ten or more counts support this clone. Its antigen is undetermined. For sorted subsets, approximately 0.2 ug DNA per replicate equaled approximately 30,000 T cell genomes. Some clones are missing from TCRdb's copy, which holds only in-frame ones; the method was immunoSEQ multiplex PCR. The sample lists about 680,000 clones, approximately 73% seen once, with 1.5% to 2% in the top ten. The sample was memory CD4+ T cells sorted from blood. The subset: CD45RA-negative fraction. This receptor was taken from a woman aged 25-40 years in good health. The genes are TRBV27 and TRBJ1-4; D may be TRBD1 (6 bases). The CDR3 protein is CASTRRGGEKLFF. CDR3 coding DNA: TGTGCCAGTACTCGAAGGGGGGGTGAAAAACTGTTTTTT.